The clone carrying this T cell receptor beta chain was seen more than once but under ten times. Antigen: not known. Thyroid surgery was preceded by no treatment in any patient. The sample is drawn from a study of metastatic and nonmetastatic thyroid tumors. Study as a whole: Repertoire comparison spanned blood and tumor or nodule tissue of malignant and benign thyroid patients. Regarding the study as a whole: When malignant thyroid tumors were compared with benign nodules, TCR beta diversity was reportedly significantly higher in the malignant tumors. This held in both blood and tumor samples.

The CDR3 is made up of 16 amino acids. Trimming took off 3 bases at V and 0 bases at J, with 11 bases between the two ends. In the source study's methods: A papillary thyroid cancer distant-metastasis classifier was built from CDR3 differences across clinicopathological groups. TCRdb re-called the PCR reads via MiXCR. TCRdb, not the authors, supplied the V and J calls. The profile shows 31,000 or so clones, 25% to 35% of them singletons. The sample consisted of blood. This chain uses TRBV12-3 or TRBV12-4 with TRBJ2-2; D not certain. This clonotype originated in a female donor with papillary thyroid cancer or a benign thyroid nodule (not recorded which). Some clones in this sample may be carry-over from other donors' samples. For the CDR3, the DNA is TGTGCCAGCAGTTTTACCGCGCTCACGAACACCGGGGAGCTGTTTTTT. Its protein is CASSFTALTNTGELFF.